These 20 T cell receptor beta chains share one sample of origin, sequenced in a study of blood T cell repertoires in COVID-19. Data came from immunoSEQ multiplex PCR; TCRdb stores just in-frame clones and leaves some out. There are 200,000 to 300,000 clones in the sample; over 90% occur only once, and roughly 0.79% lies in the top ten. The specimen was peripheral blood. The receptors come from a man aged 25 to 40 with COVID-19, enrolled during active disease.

The CDR3 DNA sequence: TGTGCCAGCAGCTTACGTTACTCGAACACTGAAGCTTTCTTT. This sequence encodes CASSLRYSNTEAFF. The rearrangement joins TRBV2 to TRBJ1-1; no reliable D call. This CDR3 has 14 residues. Germline V gives CDR1 SNHLY, CDR2 FYNNEI. Trimming pared 6 bases from V and 1 base from J, leaving 12 bases between.

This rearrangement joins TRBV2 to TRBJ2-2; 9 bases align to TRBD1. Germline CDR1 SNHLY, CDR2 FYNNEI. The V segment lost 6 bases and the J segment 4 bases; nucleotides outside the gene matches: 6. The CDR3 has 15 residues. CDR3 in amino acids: CASSALTGGTGELFF. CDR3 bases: TGTGCCAGCAGCGCTCTGACAGGGGGCACCGGGGAGCTGTTTTTT. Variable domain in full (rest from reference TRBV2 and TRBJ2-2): EPEVTQTPSHQVTQMGQEVILRCVPISNHLYFYWYRQILGQKVEFLVSFYNNEISEKSEIFDDQFSVERPDGSNFTLKIRSTKLEDSAMYFCASSALTGGTGELFFGEGSRLTVL.

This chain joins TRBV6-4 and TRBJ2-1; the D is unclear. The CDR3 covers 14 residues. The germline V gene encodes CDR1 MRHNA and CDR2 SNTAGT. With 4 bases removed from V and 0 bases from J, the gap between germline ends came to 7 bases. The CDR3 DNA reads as TGTGCCAGCAGTGTACGGAGCTCCTACAATGAGCAGTTCTTC. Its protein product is CASSVRSSYNEQFF.

As DNA, the CDR3 is TGTGCCACCAGCAGAGAACTCACTGACCAAGAGACCCAGTACTTC. Translated: CATSRELTDQETQYF. V gene TRBV15 combines with J gene TRBJ2-5; unclear D gene. The CDR3 consists of 15 residues. Germline loops: CDR1 LNHNV, CDR2 YYDKDF (reference sequence). V shed 0 bases and J shed 0 bases, with 8 bases lying between them.

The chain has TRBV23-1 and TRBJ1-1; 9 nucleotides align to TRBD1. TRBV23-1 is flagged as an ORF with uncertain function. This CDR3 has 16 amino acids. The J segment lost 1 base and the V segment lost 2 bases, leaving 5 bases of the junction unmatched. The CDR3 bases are TGCGCCAGCAGTCAACAAGGACAGGGGAGGAACACTGAAGCTTTCTTT. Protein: CASSQQGQGRNTEAFF.

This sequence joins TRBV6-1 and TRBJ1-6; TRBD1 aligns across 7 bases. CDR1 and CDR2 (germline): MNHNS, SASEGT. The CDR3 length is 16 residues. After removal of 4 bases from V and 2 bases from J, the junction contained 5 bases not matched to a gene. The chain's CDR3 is CASSGQGRPYNSPLHF. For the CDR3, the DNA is TGTGCCAGCAGTGGACAGGGAAGGCCCTATAATTCACCCCTCCACTTT.

CDR3 nucleotides: TGTGCCAGCTCACCCCGGGAGGGGATGGGCATAGATACGCAGTATTTT. It yields the protein CASSPREGMGIDTQYF. This chain connects TRBV18 to TRBJ2-3; 8 bases align to TRBD2. Germline CDR1 and CDR2: KGHSH and LQKENI. CDR3 size: 16 residues. V gave up 3 bases and J gave up 5 bases; unmatched junction bases: 10.

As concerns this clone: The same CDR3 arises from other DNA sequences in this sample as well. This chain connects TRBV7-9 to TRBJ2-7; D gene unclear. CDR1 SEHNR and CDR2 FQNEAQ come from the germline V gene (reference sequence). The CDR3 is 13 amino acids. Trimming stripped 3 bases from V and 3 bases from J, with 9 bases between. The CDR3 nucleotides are TGTGCCAGCAGCTTCTCAGGTAGCTACGAGCAGTACTTC. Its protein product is CASSFSGSYEQYF. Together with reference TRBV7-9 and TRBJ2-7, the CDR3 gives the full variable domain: DTGVSQNPRHKITKRGQNVTFRCDPISEHNRLYWYRQTLGQGPEFLTYFQNEAQLEKSRLLSDRFSAERPKGSFSTLEIQRTEQGDSAMYLCASSFSGSYEQYFGPGTRLTVT.

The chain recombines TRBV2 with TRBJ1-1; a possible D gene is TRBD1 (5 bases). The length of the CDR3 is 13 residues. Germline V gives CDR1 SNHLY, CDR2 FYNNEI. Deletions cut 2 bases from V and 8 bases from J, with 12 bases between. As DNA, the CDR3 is TGTGCCAGCAGTGAAAATCGGTACAGGGAAGCTTTCTTT. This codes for CASSENRYREAFF.

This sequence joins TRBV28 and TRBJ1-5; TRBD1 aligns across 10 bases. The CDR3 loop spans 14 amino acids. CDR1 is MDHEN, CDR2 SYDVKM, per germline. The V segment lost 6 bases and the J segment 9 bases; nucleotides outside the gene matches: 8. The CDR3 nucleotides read TGTGCCAGCAGGCCGGGGACAGGGGTAGGGCCCCAGCATTTT. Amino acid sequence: CASRPGTGVGPQHF. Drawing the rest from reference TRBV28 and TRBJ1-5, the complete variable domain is DVKVTQSSRYLVKRTGEKVFLECVQDMDHENMFWYRQDPGLGLRLIYFSYDVKMKEKGDIPEGYSVSREKKERFSLILESASTNQTSMYLCASRPGTGVGPQHFGDGTRLSIL.

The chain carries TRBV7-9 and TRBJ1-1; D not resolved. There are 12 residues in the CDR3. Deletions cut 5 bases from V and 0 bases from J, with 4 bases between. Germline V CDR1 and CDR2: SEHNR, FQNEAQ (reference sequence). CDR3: CASSPMNTEAFF. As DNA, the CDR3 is TGTGCCAGCAGCCCCATGAACACTGAAGCTTTCTTT.

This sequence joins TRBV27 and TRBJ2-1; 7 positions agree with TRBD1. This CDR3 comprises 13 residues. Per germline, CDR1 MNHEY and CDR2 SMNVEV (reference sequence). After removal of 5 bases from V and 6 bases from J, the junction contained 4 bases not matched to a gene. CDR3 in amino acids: CASSNRGFNEQFF. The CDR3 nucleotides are TGTGCCAGCAGTAACAGGGGTTTCAATGAGCAGTTCTTC.

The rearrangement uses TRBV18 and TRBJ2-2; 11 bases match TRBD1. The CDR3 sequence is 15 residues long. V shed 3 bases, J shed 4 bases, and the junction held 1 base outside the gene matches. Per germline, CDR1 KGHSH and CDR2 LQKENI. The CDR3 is CASSPGTGGTGELFF. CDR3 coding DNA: TGTGCCAGCTCACCGGGGACAGGGGGCACCGGGGAGCTGTTTTTT.

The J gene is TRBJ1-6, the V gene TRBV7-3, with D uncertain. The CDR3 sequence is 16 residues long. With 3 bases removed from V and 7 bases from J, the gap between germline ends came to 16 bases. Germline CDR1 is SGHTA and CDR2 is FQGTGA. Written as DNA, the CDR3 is TGTGCCAGCAGCTTGAACCCGGGATTAGGGAATTCACCCCTCCACTTT. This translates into CASSLNPGLGNSPLHF.

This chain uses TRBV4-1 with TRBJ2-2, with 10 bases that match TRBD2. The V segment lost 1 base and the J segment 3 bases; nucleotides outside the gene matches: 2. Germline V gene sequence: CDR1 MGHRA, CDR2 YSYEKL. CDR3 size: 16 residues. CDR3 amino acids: CASSQGTSGYTGELFF. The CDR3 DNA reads TGCGCCAGCAGCCAAGGGACTAGCGGTTACACCGGGGAGCTGTTTTTT.

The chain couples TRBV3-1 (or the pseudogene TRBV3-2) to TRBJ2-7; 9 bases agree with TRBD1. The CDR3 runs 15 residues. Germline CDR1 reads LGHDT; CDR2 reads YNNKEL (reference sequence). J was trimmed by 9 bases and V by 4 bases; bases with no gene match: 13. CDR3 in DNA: TGTGCCAGCAGCCCCCCCGGGACAGGGACCACACGGCAGTACTTC. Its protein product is CASSPPGTGTTRQYF.

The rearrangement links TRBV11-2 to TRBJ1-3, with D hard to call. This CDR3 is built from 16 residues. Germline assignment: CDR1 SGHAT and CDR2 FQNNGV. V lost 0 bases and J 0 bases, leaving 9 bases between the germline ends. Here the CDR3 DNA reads TGTGCCAGCAGCTTAGAGCCGGGAACCTCTGGAAACACCATATATTTT. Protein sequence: CASSLEPGTSGNTIYF.

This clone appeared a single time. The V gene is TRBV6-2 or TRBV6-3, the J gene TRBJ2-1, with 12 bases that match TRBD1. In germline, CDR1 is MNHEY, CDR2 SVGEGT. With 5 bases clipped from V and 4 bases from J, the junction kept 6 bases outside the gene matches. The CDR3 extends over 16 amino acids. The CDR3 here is CASSRDRGRLYNEQFF. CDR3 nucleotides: TGTGCCAGCAGTAGGGACAGGGGGCGATTATACAATGAGCAGTTCTTC.

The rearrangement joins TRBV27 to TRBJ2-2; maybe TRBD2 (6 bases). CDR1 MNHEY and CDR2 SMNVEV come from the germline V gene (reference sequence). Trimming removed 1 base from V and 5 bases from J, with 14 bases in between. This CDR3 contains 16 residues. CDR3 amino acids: CASSLYDGGGTGELFF. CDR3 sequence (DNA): TGTGCCAGCAGTTTATACGACGGGGGTGGAACCGGGGAGCTGTTTTTT.

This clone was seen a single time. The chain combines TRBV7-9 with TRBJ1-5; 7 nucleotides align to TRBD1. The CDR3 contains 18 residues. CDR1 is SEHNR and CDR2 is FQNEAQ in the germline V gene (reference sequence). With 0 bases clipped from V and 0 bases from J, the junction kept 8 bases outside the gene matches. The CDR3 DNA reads TGTGCCAGCAGCTTAGCGTTCTCACAGGGGTATAGCAATCAGCCCCAGCATTTT. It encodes CASSLAFSQGYSNQPQHF.